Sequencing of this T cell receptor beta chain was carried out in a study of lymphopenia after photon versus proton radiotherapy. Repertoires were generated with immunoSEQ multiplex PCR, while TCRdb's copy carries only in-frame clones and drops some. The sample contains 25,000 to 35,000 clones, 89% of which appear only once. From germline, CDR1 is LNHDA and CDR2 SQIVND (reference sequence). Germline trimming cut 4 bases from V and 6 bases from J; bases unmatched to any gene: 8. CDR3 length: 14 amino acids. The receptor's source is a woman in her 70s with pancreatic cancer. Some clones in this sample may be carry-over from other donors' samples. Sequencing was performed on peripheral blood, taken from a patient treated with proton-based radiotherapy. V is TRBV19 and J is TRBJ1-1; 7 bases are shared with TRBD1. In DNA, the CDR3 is TGTGCCAGTAGTACGAACTACAGGGGCGCTGAAGCTTTCTTT. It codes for CASSTNYRGAEAFF. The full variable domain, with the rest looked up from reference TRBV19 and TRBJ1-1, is DGGITQSPKYLFRKEGQNVTLSCEQNLNHDAMYWYRQDPGQGLRLIYYSQIVNDFQKGDIAEGYSVSREKKESFPLTVTSAQKNPTAFYLCASSTNYRGAEAFFGQGTRLTVV.